This T cell receptor beta chain was sequenced in a study of Graves' ophthalmopathy and Graves' hyperthyroidism. This clonotype came up a few times. Trimming took 0 bases from V and 11 from J, leaving 10 bases between them. Germline assignment: CDR1 SGHDT and CDR2 YYEEEE. The CDR3 totals 12 residues. Transcripts of RNA were the source for amplifying TCR beta CDR3 regions. An initial RT-PCR round employing HTBI primers preceded a second-round multiplex PCR. TCRdb used MiXCR to reprocess the multiplex PCR reads, holding one entry per CDR3 protein. The sample consists of more than 550,000 distinct CDR3 sequences, roughly two fifths of them appearing once.

This clonotype was obtained from an adult man with Graves' ophthalmopathy. The genes are TRBV5-6 and TRBJ2-3, with D perhaps TRBD2 (5 bases). Specimen: peripheral blood. The CDR3 spells CASSLVKRVQYF. CDR3 nucleotides: TGTGCCAGCAGCTTGGTAAAGAGGGTGCAGTATTTT.